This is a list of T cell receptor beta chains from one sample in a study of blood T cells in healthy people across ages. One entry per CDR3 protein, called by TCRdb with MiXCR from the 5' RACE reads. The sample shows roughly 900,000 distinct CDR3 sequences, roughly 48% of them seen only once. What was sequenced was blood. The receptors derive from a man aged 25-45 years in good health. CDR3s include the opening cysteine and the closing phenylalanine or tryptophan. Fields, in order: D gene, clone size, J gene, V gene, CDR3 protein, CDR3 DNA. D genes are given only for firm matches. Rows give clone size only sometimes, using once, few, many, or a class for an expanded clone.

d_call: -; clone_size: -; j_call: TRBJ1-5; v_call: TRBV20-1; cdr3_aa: CSAREGEGFQPQHF; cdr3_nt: TGCAGTGCTAGAGAGGGGGAGGGATTTCAGCCCCAGCATTTT
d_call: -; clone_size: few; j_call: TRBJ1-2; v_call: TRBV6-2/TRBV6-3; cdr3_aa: CASTHQGYGYTF; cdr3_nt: TGTGCCAGCACCCACCAGGGCTATGGCTACACCTTC
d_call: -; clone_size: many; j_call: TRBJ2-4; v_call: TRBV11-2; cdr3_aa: CASSLIGAVTKNIQYF; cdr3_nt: TGTGCCAGCAGCTTAATTGGCGCTGTGACCAAAAACATTCAGTACTTC
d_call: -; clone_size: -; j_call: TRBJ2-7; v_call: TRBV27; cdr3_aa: CASMRTNYEQYF; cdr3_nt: TGTGCCAGCATGAGGACGAACTACGAGCAGTACTTC
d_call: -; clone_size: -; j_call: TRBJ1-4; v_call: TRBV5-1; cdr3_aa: CASSSLDEKLFF; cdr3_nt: TGCGCCAGCAGCTCTTTGGATGAAAAACTGTTTTTT
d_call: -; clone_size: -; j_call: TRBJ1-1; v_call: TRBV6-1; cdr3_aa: CASSEVRGDEAFF; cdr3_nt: TGTGCCAGCAGTGAAGTTCGGGGCGATGAAGCTTTCTTT
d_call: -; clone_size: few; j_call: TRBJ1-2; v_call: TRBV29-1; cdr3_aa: CSVVVTDRANYGYTF; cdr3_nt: TGCAGCGTTGTGGTAACAGACCGTGCTAACTATGGCTACACCTTC
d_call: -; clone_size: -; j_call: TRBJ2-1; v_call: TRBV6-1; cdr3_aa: CASRTPEVYNEQFF; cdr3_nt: TGTGCCAGCCGGACCCCGGAGGTCTACAATGAGCAGTTCTTC
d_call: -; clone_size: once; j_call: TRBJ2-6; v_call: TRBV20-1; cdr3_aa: CSASSGSSGANVPTF; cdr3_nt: TGCAGTGCTAGTTCGGGCAGCTCTGGGGCCAACGTCCCGACTTTC
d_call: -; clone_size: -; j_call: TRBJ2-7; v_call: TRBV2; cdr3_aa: CATSRRGNVGEQYF; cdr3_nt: TGTGCCACCTCGCGAAGGGGGAACGTTGGCGAGCAGTACTTC
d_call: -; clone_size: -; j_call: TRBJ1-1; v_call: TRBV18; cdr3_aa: CASSPPAIQNTEAFF; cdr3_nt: TGTGCCAGCTCACCACCGGCAATCCAGAACACTGAAGCTTTCTTT
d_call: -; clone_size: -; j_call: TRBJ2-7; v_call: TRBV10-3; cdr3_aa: CATMTDFNEQYF; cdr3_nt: TGTGCCACCATGACGGACTTCAACGAGCAGTACTTC
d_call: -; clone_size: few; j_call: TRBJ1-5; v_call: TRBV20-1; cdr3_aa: CSALGQSQHF; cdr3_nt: TGCAGTGCTCTGGGGCAGTCCCAGCATTTT
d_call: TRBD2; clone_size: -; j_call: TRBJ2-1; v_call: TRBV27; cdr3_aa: CASSVLAGVLYNEQFF; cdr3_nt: TGTGCCAGCAGCGTACTAGCGGGGGTCCTCTACAATGAGCAGTTCTTC
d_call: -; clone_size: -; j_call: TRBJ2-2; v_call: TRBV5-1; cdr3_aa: CASSLFPETGELFF; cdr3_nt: TGCGCCAGCAGCTTGTTCCCTGAAACCGGGGAGCTGTTTTTT
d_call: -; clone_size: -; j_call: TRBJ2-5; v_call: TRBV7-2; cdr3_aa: CASSLDYSQETQYF; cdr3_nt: TGTGCCAGCAGCTTAGACTACTCACAAGAGACCCAGTACTTC
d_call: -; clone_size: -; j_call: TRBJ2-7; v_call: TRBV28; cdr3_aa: CASSSQAVRPTSYEQYF; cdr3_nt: TGTGCCAGCAGCTCACAAGCAGTGAGACCCACCTCCTACGAGCAGTACTTC
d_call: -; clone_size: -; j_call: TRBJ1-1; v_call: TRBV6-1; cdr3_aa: CASSEAGRQNTEAFF; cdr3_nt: TGTGCCAGCAGTGAAGCAGGCAGGCAGAACACTGAAGCTTTCTTT
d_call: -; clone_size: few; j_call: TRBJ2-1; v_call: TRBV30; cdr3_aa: CAWSPMSYNEQFF; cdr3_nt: TGTGCCTGGAGTCCGATGTCCTACAATGAGCAGTTCTTC
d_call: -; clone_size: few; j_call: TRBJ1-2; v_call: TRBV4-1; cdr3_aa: CASSQTPGVYYGYTF; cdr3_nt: TGCGCCAGCAGCCAGACTCCAGGGGTCTACTATGGCTACACCTTC
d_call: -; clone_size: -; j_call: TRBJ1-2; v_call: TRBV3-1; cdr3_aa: CASSQELQDPAYGYTF; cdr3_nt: TGTGCCAGCAGCCAAGAACTACAGGACCCTGCCTATGGCTACACCTTC
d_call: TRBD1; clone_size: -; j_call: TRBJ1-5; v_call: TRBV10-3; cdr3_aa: CAIRIGQGDQPQHF; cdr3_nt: TGTGCCATCAGGATAGGACAGGGCGATCAGCCCCAGCATTTT
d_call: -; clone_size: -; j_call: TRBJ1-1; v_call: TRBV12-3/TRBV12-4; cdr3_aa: CASSLGGSQNHYEAFF; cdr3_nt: TGTGCCAGCAGTTTAGGGGGCTCTCAAAACCATTATGAAGCTTTCTTT
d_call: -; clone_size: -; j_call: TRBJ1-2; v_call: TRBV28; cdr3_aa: CASSDKGGYTF; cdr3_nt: TGTGCCAGCTCCGACAAGGGAGGCTACACCTTC
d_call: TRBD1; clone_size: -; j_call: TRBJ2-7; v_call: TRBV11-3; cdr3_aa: CASSPPGTGGSDEQYF; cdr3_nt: TGTGCCAGCAGCCCGCCGGGGACAGGGGGCTCCGACGAGCAGTACTTC
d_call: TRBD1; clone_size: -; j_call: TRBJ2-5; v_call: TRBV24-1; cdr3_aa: CATSAQTGGQETQYF; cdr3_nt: TGTGCCACCAGTGCTCAGACAGGGGGACAAGAGACCCAGTACTTC
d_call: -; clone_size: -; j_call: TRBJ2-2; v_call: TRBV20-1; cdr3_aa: CSARDSGRVTGELFF; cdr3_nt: TGCAGTGCTAGAGATAGTGGCAGGGTGACCGGGGAGCTGTTTTTT
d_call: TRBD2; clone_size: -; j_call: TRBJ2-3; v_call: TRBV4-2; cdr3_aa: CASSQDRRLAATDTQYF; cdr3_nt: TGTGCCAGCAGCCAAGATAGGCGGCTAGCGGCCACAGATACGCAGTATTTT
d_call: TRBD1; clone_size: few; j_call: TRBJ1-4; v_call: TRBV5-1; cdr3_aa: CASSPGTGAGEKLFF; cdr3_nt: TGCGCCAGCAGCCCGGGGACAGGGGCAGGAGAAAAACTGTTTTTT
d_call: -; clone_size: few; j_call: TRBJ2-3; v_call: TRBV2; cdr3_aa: CASNGGGTQYF; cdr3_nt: TGTGCCAGCAACGGGGGTGGTACGCAGTATTTT
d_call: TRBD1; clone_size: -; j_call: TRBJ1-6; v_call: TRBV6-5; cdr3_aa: CASSYTGGDSPLHF; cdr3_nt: TGTGCCAGCAGTTACACAGGGGGCGATTCACCCCTCCACTTT
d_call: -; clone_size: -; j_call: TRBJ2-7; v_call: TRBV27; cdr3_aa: CASSPTSMYEQYF; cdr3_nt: TGTGCCAGCAGCCCCACGAGCATGTACGAGCAGTACTTC
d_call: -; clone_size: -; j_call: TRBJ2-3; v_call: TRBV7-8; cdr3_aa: CASSPSGLSAQNTQYF; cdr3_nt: TGTGCCAGCAGCCCCTCGGGGCTGTCTGCACAGAATACGCAGTATTTT
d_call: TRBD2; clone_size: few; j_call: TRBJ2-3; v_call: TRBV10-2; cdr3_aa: CASSVPTSGESTFSTDTQYF; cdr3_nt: TGCGCCAGCAGTGTACCGACTAGCGGGGAGTCGACCTTTAGCACAGATACGCAGTATTTT
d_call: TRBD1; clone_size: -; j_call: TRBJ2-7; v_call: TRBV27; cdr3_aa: CASSPIQGMTYEQYF; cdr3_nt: TGTGCCAGCAGTCCAATACAGGGGATGACCTACGAGCAGTACTTC
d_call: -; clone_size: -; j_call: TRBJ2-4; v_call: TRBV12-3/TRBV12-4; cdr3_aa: CASSCTINLPKNIQYF; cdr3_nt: TGTGCCAGCAGTTGTACAATAAATCTACCCAAAAACATTCAGTACTTC
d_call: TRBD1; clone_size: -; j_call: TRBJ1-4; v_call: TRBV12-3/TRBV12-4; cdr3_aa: CASRQQGAVREKLFF; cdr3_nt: TGTGCCAGCAGGCAACAGGGGGCAGTTAGGGAAAAACTGTTTTTT
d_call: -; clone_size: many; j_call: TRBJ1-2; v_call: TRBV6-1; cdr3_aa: CASSERANYGYTF; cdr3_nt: TGTGCCAGCAGTGAGAGAGCTAACTATGGCTACACCTTC